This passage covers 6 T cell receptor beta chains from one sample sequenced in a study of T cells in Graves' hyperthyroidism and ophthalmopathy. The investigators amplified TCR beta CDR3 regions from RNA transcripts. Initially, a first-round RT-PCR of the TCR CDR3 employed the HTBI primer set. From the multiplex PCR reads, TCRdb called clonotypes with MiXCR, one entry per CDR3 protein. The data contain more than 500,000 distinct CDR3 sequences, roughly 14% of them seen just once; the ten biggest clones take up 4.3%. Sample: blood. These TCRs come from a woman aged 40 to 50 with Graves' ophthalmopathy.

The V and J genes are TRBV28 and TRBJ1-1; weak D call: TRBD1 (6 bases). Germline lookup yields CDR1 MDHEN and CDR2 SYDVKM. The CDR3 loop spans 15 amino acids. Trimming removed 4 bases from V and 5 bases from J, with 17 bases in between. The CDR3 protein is CASSSWVGARTEAFF. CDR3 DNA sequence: TGTGCCAGCAGTTCCTGGGTGGGGGCGCGTACTGAAGCTTTCTTT.

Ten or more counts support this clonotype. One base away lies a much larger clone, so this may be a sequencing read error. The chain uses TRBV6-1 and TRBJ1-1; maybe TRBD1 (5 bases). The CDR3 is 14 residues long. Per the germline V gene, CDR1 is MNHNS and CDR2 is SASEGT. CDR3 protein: CASSPRGPNTEASF. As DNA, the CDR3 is TGTGCCAGCAGTCCGCGGGGACCAAACACTGAAGCTTCCTTT.

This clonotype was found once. The CDR3, as DNA: TGTGCCAGCAGCTCCCTTATGACCAGGCCGCCTGAAGCTTTCTTT. It yields the protein CASSSLMTRPPEAFF. The chain links TRBV11-1 to TRBJ1-1; D gene unclear. The CDR3 contains 15 residues. Trimming took off 4 bases at V and 6 bases at J, with 18 bases between the two ends. Germline V gene sequence: CDR1 SGHAT, CDR2 FQDESV (reference sequence).

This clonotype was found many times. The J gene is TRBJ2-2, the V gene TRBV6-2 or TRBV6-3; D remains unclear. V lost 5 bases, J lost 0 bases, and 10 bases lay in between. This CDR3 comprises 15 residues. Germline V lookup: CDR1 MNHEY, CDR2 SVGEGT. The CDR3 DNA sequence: TGTGCCAGCAGTCTCGTGGGGACGAACACCGGGGAGCTGTTTTTT. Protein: CASSLVGTNTGELFF.

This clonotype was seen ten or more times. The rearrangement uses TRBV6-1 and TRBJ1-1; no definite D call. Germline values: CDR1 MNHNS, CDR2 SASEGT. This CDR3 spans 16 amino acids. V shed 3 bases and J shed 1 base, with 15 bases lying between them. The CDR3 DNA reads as TGTGCCAGCAGTGAGGTGGGGAGGGCGGCGAACACTGAAGCTTTCTTT. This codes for CASSEVGRAANTEAFF.

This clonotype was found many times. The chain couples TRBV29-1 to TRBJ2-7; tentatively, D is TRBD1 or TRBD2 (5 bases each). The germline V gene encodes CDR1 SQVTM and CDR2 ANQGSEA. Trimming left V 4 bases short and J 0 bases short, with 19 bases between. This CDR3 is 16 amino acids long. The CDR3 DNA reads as TGCAGCGTTGGGGGGTTGGAGGCCCCAAGCTCCTACGAGCAGTACTTC. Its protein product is CSVGGLEAPSSYEQYF.